This T cell receptor beta chain was sequenced during a study of blood T cell repertoires in COVID-19. Overall study context: Nucleic acid was either cDNA or gDNA, and it came from T cells, B-cell-depleted T cells, or PBMCs.

CDR3 length: 16 residues. Germline V gene sequence: CDR1 PRHDT, CDR2 FYEKMQ (reference sequence). J lost 1 base, V lost 5 bases, and 5 bases had no gene match. Sequencing used immunoSEQ multiplex PCR; TCRdb keeps in-frame clones, though not all of them. The table has approximately 150,000 clones, approximately 92% seen once. This chain links TRBV13 with TRBJ2-5; TRBD2 matches 12 bases. Material: peripheral blood. This receptor was obtained from a young man with COVID-19, enrolled during active disease. The CDR3 sequence: CASSLRTSGAQETQYF. The CDR3 nucleotides are TGTGCCAGCAGCCTGCGGACTAGCGGGGCCCAAGAGACCCAGTACTTC.